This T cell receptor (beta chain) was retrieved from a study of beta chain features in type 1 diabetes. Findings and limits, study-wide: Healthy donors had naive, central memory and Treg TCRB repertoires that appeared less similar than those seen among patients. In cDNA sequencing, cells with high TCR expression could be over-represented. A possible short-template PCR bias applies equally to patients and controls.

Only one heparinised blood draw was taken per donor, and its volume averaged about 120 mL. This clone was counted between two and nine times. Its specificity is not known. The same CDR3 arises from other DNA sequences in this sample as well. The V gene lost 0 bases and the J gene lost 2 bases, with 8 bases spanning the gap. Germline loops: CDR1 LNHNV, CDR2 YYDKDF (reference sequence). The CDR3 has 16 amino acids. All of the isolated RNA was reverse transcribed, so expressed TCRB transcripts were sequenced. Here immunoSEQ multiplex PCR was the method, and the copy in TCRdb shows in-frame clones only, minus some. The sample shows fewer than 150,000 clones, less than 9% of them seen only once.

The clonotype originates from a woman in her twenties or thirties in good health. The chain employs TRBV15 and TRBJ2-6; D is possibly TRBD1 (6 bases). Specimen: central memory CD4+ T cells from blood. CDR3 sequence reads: CATSRDGGAGANVLTF. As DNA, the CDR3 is TGTGCCACCAGCAGAGATGGGGGCGCTGGGGCCAACGTCCTGACTTTC.